The T cell receptor beta chain under discussion was sequenced for a study of blood T cell repertoires in COVID-19. This clone was recorded a few times. Authors' data handling: Estimation of nucleated cell counts relied on the amplification of reference gene primers. Clones were sequenced by immunoSEQ multiplex PCR, and TCRdb holds only the in-frame ones, with some missing. The DNA was the basis for D and trimming; V, J and clone size are from that table. Of fewer than 200,000 clones in the sample, 86% were seen once. The clonotype originates from a man in his 70s with active or convalescent COVID-19. Sample: peripheral blood.

DNA of the CDR3: TGTGCCAGCAGACCGACAGGCGCCGCGGGAGAGACCCAGTACTTC. This sequence encodes CASRPTGAAGETQYF. The chain links TRBV2 to TRBJ2-5, with D possibly matching TRBD1 (6 bases). V was shortened by 6 bases and J by 4 bases, with 18 bases between the two germline ends. Germline CDR1 SNHLY, CDR2 FYNNEI. This CDR3 has 15 residues.